The 27 T cell receptor beta chains presented below share a single source sample, sequenced in a study of T-cell memory formation after mild COVID-19. One entry per CDR3 protein, called by TCRdb with MiXCR from the 5' RACE reads. The sample lists 550,000 to 600,000 distinct CDR3 sequences; around a sixth were seen once. The sample comprised PBMCs or a T cell subset sorted from them (not recorded which). The receptors come from an adult woman who had mild COVID-19 (a few samples of this study predate the infection). Cell type and time point are not known.

This clonotype was found many times. This chain connects TRBV4-2 to TRBJ2-7; 8 bases fit TRBD1. Germline loops: CDR1 LGHNA, CDR2 YNFKEQ. The CDR3 contains 15 residues. Trimming took 5 bases from V and 0 from J; bases not matched to a gene: 6. CDR3 nucleotide sequence: TGTGCCAGCAGCATCACCGGGACAGGCTCCTACGAGCAGTACTTC. It translates to CASSITGTGSYEQYF.

This clonotype occurred a few times. The J gene is TRBJ2-2, the V gene TRBV7-2, with D tentatively TRBD1 (5 bases). V dropped 3 bases and J dropped 0 bases, with 8 bases sitting between them. Germline values: CDR1 SGHTA, CDR2 FQGNSA. This CDR3 region has 15 residues. CDR3 nucleotides: TGTGCCAGCAGCTTCAGGGCCGCGAACACCGGGGAGCTGTTTTTT. As protein: CASSFRAANTGELFF.

The V call is TRBV7-9, the J call TRBJ2-5, with 7 bases matching TRBD1. The trim removed 5 bases at V and 0 bases at J, leaving 3 bases unmatched. The length of the CDR3 is 14 residues. Germline V gene lookup returns CDR1 SEHNR and CDR2 FQNEAQ (reference sequence). CDR3 region: CASSRTGNQETQYF. Written as DNA, the CDR3 is TGTGCCAGCAGCCGGACAGGCAACCAAGAGACCCAGTACTTC. The variable domain in full, with the rest retrieved from reference TRBV7-9 and TRBJ2-5, is DTGVSQNPRHKITKRGQNVTFRCDPISEHNRLYWYRQTLGQGPEFLTYFQNEAQLEKSRLLSDRFSAERPKGSFSTLEIQRTEQGDSAMYLCASSRTGNQETQYFGPGTRLLVL.

This clonotype occurred many times. Here the CDR3 reads CASSASNQPQHF. DNA of the CDR3: TGTGCCAGCTCAGCCAGCAATCAGCCCCAGCATTTT. This rearrangement joins TRBV6-6 to TRBJ1-5; D not certain. The CDR3 loop spans 12 amino acids. V lost 8 bases to trimming and J lost 1 base, with 6 bases between them. Germline V gene lookup returns CDR1 MNHNY and CDR2 SVGAGI (reference sequence).

A few counts support this clonotype. CDR3 in amino acids: CASSYDGGFNYGYTF. The DNA for the CDR3 is TGTGCCAGCAGTTACGACGGGGGCTTTAACTATGGCTACACCTTC. The chain combines TRBV6-5 with TRBJ1-2; tentatively, D is TRBD1 (6 bases). CDR1 and CDR2 from the germline V gene are MNHEY and SVGAGI. This CDR3 is built from 15 residues. Trimming took off 2 bases at V and 1 base at J, with 11 bases between the two ends.

This clonotype occurred a few times. V gene TRBV4-3 combines with J gene TRBJ2-3; D perhaps matches TRBD1 (6 bases). The CDR3 is 14 amino acids. V dropped 4 bases and J dropped 5 bases, with 13 bases sitting between them. CDR1 is LGHNA and CDR2 is YSLEER in the germline V gene. The CDR3, as DNA: TGCGCCAGCAGCCGAGGGGGAACCAAAGATACGCAGTATTTT. Protein sequence: CASSRGGTKDTQYF.

The chain links TRBV21-1 to TRBJ2-7; TRBD1, the table's D call, lacks a check against the DNA. TRBV21-1 is a pseudogene locus. The CDR3 has 18 residues. The CDR3 region has the DNA TGTGCCAGCAGCCCACCCGGCTCACCCAACAGGGGTCCCTACGAGCAGTACTTC. This codes for CASSPPGSPNRGPYEQYF.

This clonotype was counted between two and nine times. This sequence joins TRBV29-1 and TRBJ2-3; 8 bases line up with TRBD1. J was trimmed by 2 bases and V by 6 bases; bases with no gene match: 7. This CDR3 has 14 residues. From germline, CDR1 is SQVTM and CDR2 ANQGSEA. This chain's CDR3 is CSVDRDRSTDTQYF. The CDR3 DNA reads as TGCAGCGTGGACCGGGACAGGTCCACAGATACGCAGTATTTT.

This clonotype was found a few times. V and J are TRBV4-3 and TRBJ2-7; D gene ambiguous. V lost 1 base to trimming and J lost 1 base, with 8 bases between them. This CDR3 has 14 amino acids. CDR1 is LGHNA, CDR2 YSLEER, per germline. The chain's CDR3 is CASSQAKASYEQYF. DNA for the CDR3: TGCGCCAGCAGCCAAGCCAAAGCATCCTACGAGCAGTACTTC.

This chain joins TRBV19 and TRBJ1-5, with unresolved D. Germline loops: CDR1 LNHDA, CDR2 SQIVND (reference sequence). V dropped 7 bases and J dropped 3 bases, with 13 bases sitting between them. The length of the CDR3 is 14 residues. The CDR3, as DNA: TGTGCCAGTACCTCTGACCGGTACAATCAGCCCCAGCATTTT. Its protein is CASTSDRYNQPQHF.

This clonotype was found a few times. The chain combines TRBV20-1 with TRBJ2-7; 8 bases are shared with TRBD2. This CDR3 has 14 amino acids. Germline assignment: CDR1 DFQATT and CDR2 SNEGSKA (reference sequence). The ends lost 3 bases at V and 3 bases at J; junction bases unmatched: 7. In DNA form, the CDR3 reads TGCAGTGCTAGTGTACTAGCGGATTTCTACGAGCAGTACTTC. As protein: CSASVLADFYEQYF.

In its sample, this clonotype was seen a few times. The chain employs TRBV24-1 and TRBJ2-3; TRBD2 might be the D (5 bases). CDR3 length: 15 amino acids. Germline V lookup: CDR1 KGHDR, CDR2 SFDVKD. Trimming stripped 6 bases from V and 6 bases from J, with 18 bases between. CDR3 coding DNA: TGTGCCACCAGTACGTCAATACAGCGGATCGATACGCAGTATTTT. This sequence encodes CATSTSIQRIDTQYF.

This chain joins TRBV30 and TRBJ1-2, with D hard to call. The CDR3 loop spans 13 amino acids. Trimming removed 3 bases at V and 2 bases at J, with 10 bases between. Germline-derived CDR1 and CDR2 are GTSNPN and SVGIG (reference sequence). CDR3 sequence: CAWSHGPNYGYTF. The CDR3 nucleotides read TGTGCCTGGAGCCATGGACCCAACTATGGCTACACCTTC.

The chain joins TRBV24-1 to TRBJ2-1, with 7 bases matching TRBD2. From germline, CDR1 is KGHDR and CDR2 SFDVKD. Trimming took 7 bases from V and 6 from J; bases not matched to a gene: 8. The CDR3 loop spans 14 amino acids. In DNA form, the CDR3 reads TGTGCCACCAGACGGGCCGGCGGGGGCAATGAGCAGTTCTTC. Encoded protein: CATRRAGGGNEQFF.

This clonotype was picked up a small number of times. V and J are TRBV24-1 and TRBJ1-4; unclear D gene. The ends were cut back, 9 bases at V and 8 bases at J, with 9 bases in the middle. Germline V gene lookup returns CDR1 KGHDR and CDR2 SFDVKD. The CDR3 is 11 amino acids. The CDR3 sequence: CATGEGEKLFF. For the CDR3, the DNA is TGTGCCACCGGCGAGGGAGAAAAACTGTTTTTT.

The genes are TRBV6-1 and TRBJ1-5; D possibly corresponds to TRBD1 (6 bases). Germline V gives CDR1 MNHNS, CDR2 SASEGT. V dropped 3 bases and J dropped 1 base, with 13 bases sitting between them. The CDR3 is 16 residues long. CDR3 sequence reads: CASSDKGGRSNQPQHF. The CDR3 nucleotides read TGTGCCAGCAGTGATAAGGGGGGACGGAGCAATCAGCCCCAGCATTTT.

This clonotype was counted at least ten times. The J gene is TRBJ1-6, the V gene TRBV5-1; tentatively, D is TRBD1 (5 bases). Germline V lookup: CDR1 SGHRS, CDR2 YFSETQ. The CDR3 is 14 residues long. With 4 bases removed from V and 5 bases from J, the gap between germline ends came to 10 bases. In DNA form, the CDR3 reads TGCGCCAGCAGCCAGGGACCGAATAATTCACCCCTCCACTTT. Translated: CASSQGPNNSPLHF.

V and J are TRBV7-2 and TRBJ1-1, with 8 bases lining up with TRBD1. J was trimmed by 4 bases and V by 5 bases; bases with no gene match: 6. The CDR3 consists of 14 residues. Germline assignment: CDR1 SGHTA and CDR2 FQGNSA. CDR3 sequence reads: CASSRQGSVTEAFF. The CDR3, as DNA: TGTGCCAGCAGCCGACAGGGGAGTGTCACTGAAGCTTTCTTT.

The chain couples TRBV4-1 to TRBJ1-6; D is ambiguous. V was cut by 4 bases and J by 6 bases, with 10 bases left in between. The germline V gene encodes CDR1 MGHRA and CDR2 YSYEKL. The length of the CDR3 is 14 residues. The CDR3 coding sequence is TGCGCCAGCAGCCCTCACTTCGTTAATTCACCCCTCCACTTT. This encodes CASSPHFVNSPLHF.

This clonotype has ten or more counts. The chain links TRBV12-3 or TRBV12-4 to TRBJ2-3; D unresolved. The CDR3 loop spans 19 amino acids. V lost 7 bases to trimming and J lost 0 bases, with 26 bases between them. The CDR3 loop is CASIFKAVPSGSSTDTQYF. CDR3 in DNA: TGTGCCAGCATCTTTAAGGCGGTGCCCTCGGGCTCTAGCACAGATACGCAGTATTTT.

CDR3: CASSPQIFWEQYF. The CDR3, as DNA: TGCGCCAGCAGCCCGCAAATCTTTTGGGAGCAGTACTTC. The chain is built from TRBV4-3 and TRBJ2-7; D unclear. The CDR3 contains 13 residues. V gave up 4 bases and J gave up 7 bases, with 14 bases separating them. Germline V gives CDR1 LGHNA, CDR2 YSLEER.

This clonotype was seen a handful of times. V and J are TRBV12-3 or TRBV12-4 and TRBJ2-1, with TRBD1 matching over 8 bases. With 6 bases clipped from V and 9 bases from J, the junction kept 1 base outside the gene matches. This CDR3 is built from 11 residues. CDR3 sequence: CASSDRGEQFF. The CDR3, as DNA: TGTGCCAGCAGCGACAGGGGTGAGCAGTTCTTC.

This clonotype was observed a few times. Compared with germline, one end of the junction differs, possibly owing to a read error. This rearrangement joins TRBV7-9 to TRBJ2-1, with D possibly being TRBD1 (7 bases). This CDR3 region has 14 residues. CDR1 and CDR2 from the germline V gene are SEHNR and FQNEAQ (reference sequence). CDR3 DNA: TGTGCCACCAGCAGGAGGGGGCTAGCCAATGAGCAGTTCTTC. Its protein is CATSRRGLANEQFF.

This clonotype was counted a few times. V and J are TRBV7-3 and TRBJ2-3, with 10 bases lining up with TRBD1. This CDR3 contains 15 residues. The J segment lost 4 bases and the V segment lost 5 bases, leaving 6 bases of the junction unmatched. CDR1 and CDR2 (germline): SGHTA, FQGTGA. In nucleotides, the CDR3 is TGTGCCAGCAGCCCACAGGGACAGGGGTCAGATACGCAGTATTTT. Its translation is CASSPQGQGSDTQYF.

The chain recombines TRBV7-9 with TRBJ1-2; tentatively, D is TRBD1 (5 bases). The V end was cut by 0 bases, the J end by 13 bases, with 15 bases between. The CDR3 sequence is 13 residues long. Germline-derived CDR1 and CDR2 are SEHNR and FQNEAQ (reference sequence). CDR3: CASSLAELGGPTF. CDR3 coding DNA: TGTGCCAGCAGCTTAGCGGAGTTGGGGGGTCCCACCTTC.

This clonotype has just a few counts. The chain recombines TRBV24-1 with TRBJ2-7; TRBD1 matches at 9 bases. This CDR3 region has 14 residues. The trim removed 9 bases at V and 2 bases at J, leaving 7 bases unmatched. Germline-derived CDR1 and CDR2 are KGHDR and SFDVKD. CDR3: CATEPGQGAYEQYF. The CDR3 DNA sequence: TGTGCCACCGAACCGGGACAGGGTGCCTACGAGCAGTACTTC.

In its sample, this clonotype was seen a few times. This chain joins TRBV5-1 and TRBJ2-3; TRBD2 is a possible D gene (5 bases). Germline CDR1 reads SGHRS; CDR2 reads YFSETQ. V was shortened by 1 base and J by 2 bases, with 8 bases between the two germline ends. This CDR3 is 14 amino acids long. CDR3 DNA sequence: TGCGCCAGCAGCTTGACTAGTTTCACAGATACGCAGTATTTT. Translated: CASSLTSFTDTQYF.